Each of the 9 T cell receptor beta chains below was sequenced from the same sample in a study of shared clonotypes between healthy human individuals. The repertoire was sequenced with immunoSEQ multiplex PCR; TCRdb's copy has only in-frame clones and lacks some. The data show roughly 640,000 clones, over 65% seen once. The sample taken for sequencing was memory CD4+ T cells sorted from blood. Noted subset: CD45RA-negative fraction. Every receptor here comes from a woman in her twenties or thirties in good health.

The CDR3 DNA reads as TGTGCCAGCAGCTTAAAACAGGGACGTTACAATGAGCAGTTCTTC. The encoded protein is CASSLKQGRYNEQFF. The V call is TRBV7-9, the J call TRBJ2-1, with a possible D match to TRBD1 (6 bases). This CDR3 spans 15 amino acids. Germline V CDR1 and CDR2: SEHNR, FQNEAQ (reference sequence). Trimming cost V 2 bases and J 4 bases, with 12 bases left between them.

CDR3 sequence (DNA): TGTGCCAGCAGTCGCCATCCGGGACGGTACTTC. Residues: CASSRHPGRYF. The V call is TRBV6-5, the J call TRBJ2-7; D is perhaps TRBD1 or TRBD2 (5 bases each). Germline V gene data show CDR1 as MNHEY and CDR2 as SVGAGI. V lost 5 bases and J 12 bases, leaving 14 bases between the germline ends. The CDR3 extends over 11 amino acids.

The CDR3 coding sequence is TGTGCCAGCAGCTTCTTTATCAAACCCTACGAGCAGTACTTC. Translated: CASSFFIKPYEQYF. The chain has TRBV5-6 and TRBJ2-7, with D uncertain. The V and J ends lost 2 bases and 2 bases respectively, with 11 bases between them. Germline V gene data show CDR1 as SGHDT and CDR2 as YYEEEE. The CDR3 extends over 14 amino acids.

V and J are TRBV29-1 and TRBJ1-2, with unresolved D. The CDR3 runs 11 residues. Germline CDR1 SQVTM, CDR2 ANQGSEA. Trimming removed 3 bases from V and 1 base from J, with 3 bases in between. CDR3 in DNA: TGCAGCGTTGAGAATAACTATGGCTACACCTTC. Its protein product is CSVENNYGYTF.

This clone has a single count. The V and J genes are TRBV5-4 and TRBJ2-3, with a weak D call TRBD2 (6 bases). The CDR3 is 14 residues long. CDR1 SGHNT and CDR2 YYREEE come from the germline V gene (reference sequence). The germline V and J ends were trimmed by 0 bases and 3 bases, with 8 bases remaining between them. The CDR3 protein is CASSLAGRTDTQYF. The CDR3 DNA reads as TGTGCCAGCAGCTTGGCTGGGAGGACAGATACGCAGTATTTT. Variable domain in full (rest from reference TRBV5-4 and TRBJ2-3): ETGVTQSPTHLIKTRGQQVTLRCSSQSGHNTVSWYQQALGQGPQFIFQYYREEENGRGNFPPRFSGLQFPNYSSELNVNALELDDSALYLCASSLAGRTDTQYFGPGTRLTVL.

V gene TRBV11-2 combines with J gene TRBJ2-1; 14 nucleotides line up with TRBD2. Germline V gives CDR1 SGHAT, CDR2 FQNNGV. V lost 5 bases to trimming and J lost 8 bases; unmatched junction nucleotides: 8. This CDR3 spans 16 amino acids. This CDR3 is CASSETGTSGSYEQFF. CDR3 bases: TGTGCCAGCAGCGAAACTGGGACTAGCGGGAGTTATGAGCAGTTCTTC. The full variable domain, rest sourced from reference TRBV11-2 and TRBJ2-1, is EAGVAQSPRYKIIEKRQSVAFWCNPISGHATLYWYQQILGQGPKLLIQFQNNGVVDDSQLPKDRFSAERLKGVDSTLKIQPAKLEDSAVYLCASSETGTSGSYEQFFGPGTRLTVL.

The gene calls are TRBV6-6 and TRBJ1-2, with TRBD1 matching over 8 bases. Germline values: CDR1 MNHNY, CDR2 SVGAGI (reference sequence). The ends lost 7 bases at V and 5 bases at J; junction bases unmatched: 9. The CDR3 loop spans 14 amino acids. CDR3 DNA sequence: TGTGCCAGCACCCTAGGACAGGGTCGGTATGGCTACACCTTC. This gives the protein CASTLGQGRYGYTF.

The rearrangement joins TRBV6-1 to TRBJ2-1, with 7 bases identical to TRBD2. The CDR3 is made up of 14 amino acids. CDR1 MNHNS and CDR2 SASEGT come from the germline V gene. V gave up 5 bases and J gave up 7 bases; unmatched junction bases: 8. CDR3 bases: TGTGCCAGCAGTCAGGGAGGGCACGGAAATGAGCAGTTCTTC. Protein product: CASSQGGHGNEQFF.

The V gene is TRBV5-1, the J gene TRBJ2-7; 11 bases are a match to TRBD2. The CDR3 has 14 amino acids. With 5 bases clipped from V and 6 bases from J, the junction kept 7 bases outside the gene matches. CDR1 is SGHRS, CDR2 YFSETQ, per germline. This CDR3 is CASSSGTSGSEQYF. CDR3 DNA sequence: TGCGCCAGCAGTTCCGGGACTAGCGGCAGCGAGCAGTACTTC.